The 19 T cell receptor beta chains given below trace back to one sample, sequenced in a study of cytomegalovirus exposure and HLA in healthy donors. Use of 60 Vbeta and 13 Jbeta primers characterized the PCR. Assay used: immunoSEQ multiplex PCR; TCRdb lists only in-frame clones, some missing. The sample consists of about 150,000 clones, 77% of them appearing once. Material: PBMCs. The receptors were sampled from a woman in her twenties or thirties in good health and CMV-seropositive.

This chain connects TRBV19 to TRBJ2-7, with 10 nucleotides matching TRBD2. Germline V gives CDR1 LNHDA, CDR2 SQIVND (reference sequence). With 2 bases clipped from V and 3 bases from J, the junction kept 1 base outside the gene matches. The CDR3 runs to 14 residues. The CDR3: CASSILAGVYEQYF. CDR3 DNA: TGTGCCAGTAGTATACTAGCGGGAGTCTACGAGCAGTACTTC.

The rearrangement uses TRBV7-9 and TRBJ2-5; 8 nucleotides align to TRBD2. J lost 10 bases, V lost 1 base, and 11 bases had no gene match. The CDR3 runs 15 residues. Germline V lookup: CDR1 SEHNR, CDR2 FQNEAQ (reference sequence). The CDR3 loop reads CASSLVAAGDSRQYF. The CDR3 region has the DNA TGTGCCAGCAGCTTAGTTGCAGCGGGAGACTCACGCCAGTACTTC.

The V and J genes are TRBV27 and TRBJ2-1, with no clear D. The germline V gene has CDR1 MNHEY and CDR2 SMNVEV (reference sequence). The CDR3 has 13 residues. Trimming pared 8 bases from V and 2 bases from J, leaving 10 bases between. The CDR3 nucleotides read TGTGCCAGCGGAGACGGAGCCTACAATGAGCAGTTCTTC. Protein product: CASGDGAYNEQFF.

The chain couples TRBV28 to TRBJ2-2, with TRBD2 identical over 8 bases. Germline lookup yields CDR1 MDHEN and CDR2 SYDVKM. The CDR3 spans 20 residues. Trimming removed 4 bases from V and 2 bases from J; junction bases left unmatched: 18. The CDR3 region is CASSYPGIAGRGSNTGELFF. For the CDR3, the DNA is TGTGCCAGCAGTTACCCCGGGATAGCGGGAAGAGGGAGTAACACCGGGGAGCTGTTTTTT. Full variable domain (outside the CDR3, taken from reference TRBV28 and TRBJ2-2): DVKVTQSSRYLVKRTGEKVFLECVQDMDHENMFWYRQDPGLGLRLIYFSYDVKMKEKGDIPEGYSVSREKKERFSLILESASTNQTSMYLCASSYPGIAGRGSNTGELFFGEGSRLTVL.

This clone was seen just once. Different DNA sequences within this sample yield the same CDR3. The chain has TRBV6-5 and TRBJ2-7; D is perhaps TRBD1 (5 bases). Trimming cost V 6 bases and J 1 base, with 7 bases left between them. The CDR3 consists of 12 residues. Germline V CDR1 and CDR2: MNHEY, SVGAGI. The CDR3: CASSRDSYEQYF. DNA for the CDR3: TGTGCCAGCAGCAGGGATTCCTACGAGCAGTACTTC.

The chain joins TRBV5-5 to TRBJ1-2; TRBD1 matches at 7 bases. The V gene's germline CDR1 is SGHKS and CDR2 YYEKEE (reference sequence). CDR3 length: 16 residues. Germline trimming cut 4 bases from V and 4 bases from J; bases unmatched to any gene: 13. This CDR3 is CASSLQSRQGGYGYTF. As DNA, the CDR3 is TGTGCCAGCAGCCTCCAATCCCGACAGGGTGGCTATGGCTACACCTTC.

The V call is TRBV28, the J call TRBJ2-4; possible D gene TRBD1, 6 bases. The germline V and J ends were trimmed by 2 bases and 5 bases, with 16 bases remaining between them. The CDR3 has 16 residues. Germline V gene lookup returns CDR1 MDHEN and CDR2 SYDVKM. The CDR3 loop reads CASSLGFWAGENIQYF. The CDR3 DNA reads as TGTGCCAGCAGTTTAGGATTTTGGGCAGGGGAAAACATTCAGTACTTC.

The chain uses TRBV30 and TRBJ1-1; D ambiguous. The CDR3 sequence is 13 residues long. CDR1 and CDR2 from the germline V gene are GTSNPN and SVGIG (reference sequence). Between the trimmed V and J ends, which lost 0 bases and 4 bases, there was a span of 9 bases. This CDR3 is CAWSVLGGTEAFF. CDR3 DNA: TGTGCCTGGAGTGTACTCGGAGGCACTGAAGCTTTCTTT.

V usage is TRBV10-2 and J usage is TRBJ2-7; 10 bases agree with TRBD2. The V gene's germline CDR1 is WSHSY and CDR2 SAAADI. The length of the CDR3 is 14 residues. The J segment lost 12 bases and the V segment lost 3 bases, leaving 11 bases of the junction unmatched. The CDR3 protein is CASSDGGLAGVWYF. The CDR3 bases are TGCGCCAGCAGTGATGGTGGCCTAGCGGGAGTGTGGTACTTC.

This clone is a singleton in its sample. This sample also contains other DNA sequences that code for the same CDR3. The chain uses TRBV6-5 and TRBJ2-5, with D perhaps matching TRBD1 (5 bases). Deletions cut 7 bases from V and 1 base from J, with 10 bases between. The CDR3 runs 13 residues. Germline V gene sequence: CDR1 MNHEY, CDR2 SVGAGI. CDR3: CASNRRAQETQYF. In DNA, the CDR3 is TGTGCCAGCAACCGCAGGGCCCAAGAGACCCAGTACTTC.

The genes are TRBV18 and TRBJ1-2, with D tentatively TRBD1 (6 bases). Trimming shortened V by 4 bases and J by 4 bases, and 10 bases separated the two germline ends. Germline lookup yields CDR1 KGHSH and CDR2 LQKENI. The CDR3 spans 13 residues. The chain's CDR3 is CASSLGGAYGYTF. Here the CDR3 DNA reads TGTGCCAGCTCACTGGGGGGGGCCTATGGCTACACCTTC.

The chain has TRBV14 and TRBJ2-2; 9 bases map to TRBD1. The length of the CDR3 is 16 residues. Germline loops: CDR1 SGHDN, CDR2 FVKESK. V shed 5 bases, J shed 1 base, and the junction held 5 bases outside the gene matches. CDR3 sequence reads: CASSYYRGLNTGELFF. The DNA for the CDR3 is TGTGCCAGCAGCTACTACAGGGGGCTGAACACCGGGGAGCTGTTTTTT.

This clone was seen only once. The chain couples TRBV7-6 to TRBJ2-1, with TRBD1 identical over 12 bases. Germline lookup yields CDR1 SGHVS and CDR2 FNYEAQ. With V trimmed by 8 bases and J by 8 bases, 1 base remained unmatched. The CDR3 covers 12 residues. The CDR3 DNA reads TGTGCCAGCGGGACAGGGGGCGATGAGCAGTTCTTC. Its protein is CASGTGGDEQFF.

This clone was seen only once. V is TRBV4-1 and J is TRBJ2-3; 10 nucleotides align to TRBD2. The V gene's germline CDR1 is MGHRA and CDR2 YSYEKL. The CDR3 spans 14 residues. Trimming removed 5 bases from V and 6 bases from J; junction bases left unmatched: 5. In DNA, the CDR3 is TGCGCCAGCAGCTCTAGCGGGAGCCCGGATACGCAGTATTTT. Translation gives CASSSSGSPDTQYF.

This sequence joins TRBV14 and TRBJ2-7; 10 bases map to TRBD1. Germline CDR1 and CDR2: SGHDN and FVKESK. The CDR3 runs 14 residues. V lost 3 bases, J lost 7 bases, and 6 bases stayed unmatched. CDR3 DNA sequence: TGTGCCAGCAGCCAGGGGACAGGGGTCGGTGAGCAGTACTTC. Amino acid sequence: CASSQGTGVGEQYF.

The gene calls are TRBV7-2 and TRBJ1-2; tentatively, D is TRBD1 (6 bases). The CDR3 has 16 amino acids. Deletions cut 2 bases from V and 3 bases from J, with 16 bases between. Germline CDR1 SGHTA, CDR2 FQGNSA. The CDR3 nucleotides are TGTGCCAGCAGCTTACGTCCGGTTGGGGGCGACTATGGCTACACCTTC. It is translated as CASSLRPVGGDYGYTF.

The chain joins TRBV11-2 to TRBJ2-1; the D gene is possibly TRBD2 (6 bases). V was clipped by 5 bases and J by 0 bases, with 11 bases between them. The germline CDR1 and CDR2 sequences are SGHAT and FQNNGV. The CDR3 is 15 amino acids. The CDR3 reads CASSHGGSSYNEQFF. Here the CDR3 DNA reads TGTGCCAGCAGCCACGGGGGTAGCTCCTACAATGAGCAGTTCTTC.

This clone was seen more than once but under ten times. The chain is built from TRBV27 and TRBJ2-7; TRBD2 agrees at 15 bases. V shed 5 bases and J 4 bases; nucleotides not matched to a gene: 3. Germline CDR1 MNHEY, CDR2 SMNVEV (reference sequence). CDR3 length: 15 residues. As DNA, the CDR3 is TGTGCCAGCAGTGGGGGGACTAGCGGGAGGTACGAGCAGTACTTC. As protein: CASSGGTSGRYEQYF.

As for this clone: Different DNA sequences within this sample yield the same CDR3. This chain links TRBV4-3 with TRBJ1-4; D unresolved. The CDR3 extends over 13 amino acids. Per the germline V gene, CDR1 is LGHNA and CDR2 is YSLEER. Trimming took off 0 bases at V and 8 bases at J, with 7 bases between the two ends. In nucleotides, the CDR3 is TGCGCCAGCAGCCAAGATCGCGGGGAAAAACTGTTTTTT. As protein: CASSQDRGEKLFF.